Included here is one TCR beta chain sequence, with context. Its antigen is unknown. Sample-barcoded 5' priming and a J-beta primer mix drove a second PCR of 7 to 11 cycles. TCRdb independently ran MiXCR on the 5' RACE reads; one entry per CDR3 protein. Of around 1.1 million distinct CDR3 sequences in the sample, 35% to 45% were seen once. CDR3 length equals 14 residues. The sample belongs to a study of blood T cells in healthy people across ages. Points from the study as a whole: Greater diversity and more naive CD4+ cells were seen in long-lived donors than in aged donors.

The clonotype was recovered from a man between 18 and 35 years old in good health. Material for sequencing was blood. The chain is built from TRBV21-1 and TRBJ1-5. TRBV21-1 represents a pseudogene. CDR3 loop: CASSNKRGNQPQHF. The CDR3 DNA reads TGTGCCAGCAGCAATAAGAGGGGCAATCAGCCCCAGCATTTT.